This T cell receptor beta chain was captured in a study of blood T cell repertoires in COVID-19. Looking at the study overall: Donors in Cohort 3 who had recovered were those with two negative PCRs, healthcare professional clearance, or resolution of their symptoms. Italy, Spain and the United States were the sources of the convalescent and acute COVID-19 samples.

As originally analysed: Researchers report that nucleated cell counts were estimated from reference gene primer amplification. Produced via immunoSEQ multiplex PCR; TCRdb's table is partial and in-frame only. For V, J and clone size, that table is used; D and trimming come from the DNA. The repertoire includes about 210,000 clones, roughly 84% of them detected once, and 7.2% sits in the top ten. This CDR3 contains 14 residues. This clone was picked up one time. The V gene is TRBV21-1, the J gene TRBJ2-7; the table's TRBD2 call for D was not verified on the DNA. TRBV21-1 is noted as a pseudogene. The TCR originated in a man between 25 and 39 years old in a cohort exposed to, infected with or recovered from COVID-19 (not recorded which). The sample consisted of PBMCs or T cells enriched from blood (not recorded which). CDR3 protein: CASRVPGLAYEQYF. For the CDR3, the DNA is TGTGCCAGCAGGGTTCCGGGACTAGCCTACGAGCAGTACTTC.